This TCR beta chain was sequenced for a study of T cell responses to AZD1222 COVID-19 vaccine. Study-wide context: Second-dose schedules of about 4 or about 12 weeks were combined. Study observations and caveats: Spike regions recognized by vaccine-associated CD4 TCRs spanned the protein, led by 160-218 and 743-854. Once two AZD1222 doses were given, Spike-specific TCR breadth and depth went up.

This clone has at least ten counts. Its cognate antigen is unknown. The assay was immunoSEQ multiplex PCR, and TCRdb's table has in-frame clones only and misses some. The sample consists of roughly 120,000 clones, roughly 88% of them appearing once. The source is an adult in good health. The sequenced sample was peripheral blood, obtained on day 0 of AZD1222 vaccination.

CDR3 sequence reads: CASRGTISNYGYTF. The CDR3 region has the DNA TGTGCCAGCAGAGGAACGATTTCGAACTATGGCTACACCTTC. This chain connects TRBV2 to TRBJ1-2, with D unresolved. In germline, CDR1 is SNHLY, CDR2 FYNNEI. Trimming removed 6 bases from V and 2 bases from J, with 13 bases in between. The CDR3 extends over 14 amino acids.